What follows are 7 T cell receptor beta chains derived from one specimen sequenced in a study of blood T cells in healthy people across ages. Combining a sample-barcoded 5' primer with a J-beta primer mix, a second PCR ran for roughly 7 to 12 cycles. Each CDR3 protein is one row after TCRdb ran MiXCR on the 5' RACE reads. The sample gives more than 650,000 distinct CDR3 sequences, about 55% of which show up once; about 38% is in the top ten. Source material: blood. These receptors came from a man older than 75 in good health.

The genes are TRBV7-3 and TRBJ2-1; 12 bases are shared with TRBD2. V was pared by 3 bases and J by 8 bases, with 8 bases of the junction left unmatched. CDR1 and CDR2 from the germline V gene are SGHTA and FQGTGA. The CDR3 spans 16 residues. Here the CDR3 reads CASSFLAGGPSHEQFF. As DNA, the CDR3 is TGTGCCAGCAGCTTCCTAGCGGGAGGGCCTTCCCATGAGCAGTTCTTC.

This clonotype appeared a few times. The gene calls are TRBV29-1 and TRBJ2-7; D may be TRBD1 (6 bases). Germline values: CDR1 SQVTM, CDR2 ANQGSEA. The CDR3 is 13 residues long. V lost 6 bases and J lost 0, with 12 bases in between. The CDR3 region is CSVGQTHSYEQYF. The CDR3 bases are TGCAGCGTAGGACAGACCCACTCCTACGAGCAGTACTTC.

The chain uses TRBV30 and TRBJ2-5, with a weak D call TRBD1 (6 bases). Germline V gene lookup returns CDR1 GTSNPN and CDR2 SVGIG (reference sequence). V was shortened by 3 bases and J by 4 bases, with 12 bases between the two germline ends. The CDR3 is made up of 13 amino acids. The CDR3 loop is CAWSARGGETQYF. CDR3 coding DNA: TGTGCCTGGAGCGCCAGAGGGGGAGAGACCCAGTACTTC. The full variable domain, completed using reference TRBV30 and TRBJ2-5, is SQTIHQWPATLVQPVGSPLSLECTVEGTSNPNLYWYRQAAGRGLQLLFYSVGIGQISSEVPQNLSASRPQDRQFILSSKKLLLSDSGFYLCAWSARGGETQYFGPGTRLLVL.

This clonotype was counted a few times. This chain uses TRBV27 with TRBJ2-4; 7 positions agree with TRBD1. The V and J ends lost 6 bases and 10 bases, in that order; junction bases with no gene match: 9. The CDR3 runs 13 residues. Germline values: CDR1 MNHEY, CDR2 SMNVEV (reference sequence). The CDR3 DNA reads as TGTGCCAGCAGACAGGGGTCCCAGGGAATTCAGTACTTC. This translates into CASRQGSQGIQYF.

J is TRBJ2-5 and V is TRBV29-1; tentatively, D is TRBD2 (6 bases). In germline, CDR1 is SQVTM, CDR2 ANQGSEA. The CDR3 totals 16 residues. Trimming shortened V by 1 base and J by 5 bases, and 20 bases separated the two germline ends. The CDR3 nucleotides are TGCAGCGTTGAAGGAGGGTCAGGGAGGTTTGTTGAGACCCAGTACTTC. Translation gives CSVEGGSGRFVETQYF.

V is TRBV12-3 or TRBV12-4 and J is TRBJ2-1; 11 positions agree with TRBD2. The CDR3 extends over 14 amino acids. J gave up 9 bases and V 6 bases, and 7 bases lay outside the gene matches. CDR3 protein: CASRELAGEREQFF. The CDR3 nucleotides are TGTGCCAGCAGGGAACTAGCGGGAGAACGTGAGCAGTTCTTC.

V gene TRBV7-9 combines with J gene TRBJ2-3, with 7 bases aligning to TRBD1. This CDR3 comprises 14 residues. The V segment lost 8 bases and the J segment 14 bases; nucleotides outside the gene matches: 19. Germline CDR1 is SEHNR and CDR2 is FQNEAQ (reference sequence). The DNA for the CDR3 is TGTGCCAGCCGTCGACAGGGCGATAGCAGATACGCGTATTTT. This gives the protein CASRRQGDSRYAYF.